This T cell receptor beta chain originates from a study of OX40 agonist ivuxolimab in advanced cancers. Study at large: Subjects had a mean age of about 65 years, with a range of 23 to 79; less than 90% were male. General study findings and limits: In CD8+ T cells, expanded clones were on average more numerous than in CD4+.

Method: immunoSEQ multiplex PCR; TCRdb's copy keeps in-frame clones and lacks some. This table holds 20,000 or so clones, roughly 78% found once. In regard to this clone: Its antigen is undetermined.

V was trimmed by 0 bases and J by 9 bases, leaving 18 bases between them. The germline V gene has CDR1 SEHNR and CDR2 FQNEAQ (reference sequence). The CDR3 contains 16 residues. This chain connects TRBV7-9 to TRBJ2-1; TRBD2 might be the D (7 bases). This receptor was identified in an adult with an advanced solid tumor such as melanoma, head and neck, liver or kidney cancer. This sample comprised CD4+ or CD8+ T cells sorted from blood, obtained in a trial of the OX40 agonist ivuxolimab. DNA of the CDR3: TGTGCCAGCAGCTTAGCCCCCGGGGGGCCTGCCGGTGAGCAGTTCTTC. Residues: CASSLAPGGPAGEQFF.